The 26 T cell receptor beta chains reported below all come from one sample, sequenced in a study of cytomegalovirus exposure and HLA in healthy donors. The PCR made use of 60 Vbeta and 13 Jbeta primers. Clones were sequenced by immunoSEQ multiplex PCR, and TCRdb holds only the in-frame ones, with some missing. This table lists 100,000 to 150,000 clones. The sequencing sample was made of PBMCs. These receptors were taken from a man aged 18 to 30 in good health and CMV-seronegative.

The rearrangement links TRBV10-3 to TRBJ1-1; 12 bases align to TRBD1. The CDR3 extends over 17 amino acids. Germline V lookup: CDR1 ENHRY, CDR2 SYGVKD. Germline trimming cut 6 bases from V and 0 bases from J; bases unmatched to any gene: 8. CDR3 in amino acids: CAISRDRGLKMNTEAFF. The CDR3 bases are TGTGCCATCAGCCGGGACAGGGGGCTAAAGATGAACACTGAAGCTTTCTTT.

The chain carries TRBV5-1 and TRBJ1-4; tentative D call: TRBD1 (6 bases). Trimming took off 4 bases at V and 5 bases at J, with 12 bases between the two ends. CDR1 and CDR2 (germline): SGHRS, YFSETQ. CDR3 size: 14 residues. The CDR3 bases are TGCGCCAGCAGCGTGGACAGACCCAATGAAAAACTGTTTTTT. It is translated as CASSVDRPNEKLFF.

Note on this clone: The junction departs from germline at one end; a sequencing error may be responsible. V gene TRBV4-1 combines with J gene TRBJ2-1; D call uncertain. CDR3 length: 16 residues. CDR1 is MGHRA and CDR2 is YSYEKL in the germline V gene. The CDR3 sequence: CASSHERQSSDNEQFF. The CDR3 bases are TGCGCCAGCAGCCATGAAAGACAATCCTCCGACAATGAGCAGTTCTTC.

The DNA of the CDR3 is TGTGCCAGCTCCCGGGGGTTGACAGATACGCAGTATTTT. Translation: CASSRGLTDTQYF. The chain joins TRBV18 to TRBJ2-3; D might be TRBD2 (6 bases). Germline CDR1 and CDR2: KGHSH and LQKENI. The CDR3 contains 13 residues. Trimming took off 6 bases at V and 3 bases at J, with 10 bases between the two ends.

The chain links TRBV7-9 to TRBJ1-5, with D hard to call. CDR1 is SEHNR and CDR2 is FQNEAQ in the germline V gene (reference sequence). This CDR3 region has 15 residues. V was trimmed by 1 base and J by 6 bases, leaving 13 bases between them. CDR3 nucleotides: TGTGCCAGCAGCTTAGTGGTGCGGGGAACTCAGCCCCAGCATTTT. Protein: CASSLVVRGTQPQHF.

This sequence joins TRBV9 and TRBJ2-1; weak D call: TRBD2 (5 bases). Germline CDR1 SGDLS, CDR2 YYNGEE. The CDR3 contains 11 residues. V dropped 3 bases and J dropped 9 bases, with 7 bases sitting between them. The CDR3 loop reads CASSAGLEQFF. The CDR3 DNA reads TGTGCCAGCAGCGCCGGACTTGAGCAGTTCTTC.

The gene calls are TRBV9 and TRBJ2-7, with D possibly TRBD1 on 6 matching bases. This CDR3 comprises 15 residues. V was trimmed by 0 bases and J by 4 bases, leaving 14 bases between them. Germline values: CDR1 SGDLS, CDR2 YYNGEE. The DNA of the CDR3 is TGTGCCAGCAGCGTAGGCCAGGGGCCTGTATACGAGCAGTACTTC. It codes for CASSVGQGPVYEQYF.

V is TRBV27 and J is TRBJ1-2; D might be TRBD1 (5 bases). The CDR3 contains 12 residues. Trimming removed 3 bases from V and 5 bases from J, with 7 bases in between. The V gene's germline CDR1 is MNHEY and CDR2 SMNVEV (reference sequence). The CDR3 nucleotides are TGTGCCAGCAGTTTCACAGGTTATGGCTACACCTTC. Translation gives CASSFTGYGYTF.

The J gene is TRBJ2-6, the V gene TRBV5-1; D gene unclear. This CDR3 spans 16 amino acids. Germline CDR1 and CDR2: SGHRS and YFSETQ. Deletions cut 4 bases from V and 1 base from J, with 12 bases between. The CDR3 nucleotides read TGCGCCAGCAGCCCGGAGTTTGGTTCTGGGGCCAACGTCCTGACTTTC. It encodes CASSPEFGSGANVLTF. The variable domain in full, with the rest retrieved from reference TRBV5-1 and TRBJ2-6, is KAGVTQTPRYLIKTRGQQVTLSCSPISGHRSVSWYQQTPGQGLQFLFEYFSETQRNKGNFPGRFSGRQFSNSRSEMNVSTLELGDSALYLCASSPEFGSGANVLTFGAGSRLTVL.

This chain uses TRBV5-4 with TRBJ1-1, with no clear D. The V gene lost 0 bases and the J gene lost 2 bases, with 5 bases spanning the gap. This CDR3 is built from 13 residues. The germline gives CDR1 SGHNT, CDR2 YYREEE (reference sequence). CDR3 nucleotide sequence: TGTGCCAGCAGCTTGGCCTCCAACACTGAAGCTTTCTTT. Its protein is CASSLASNTEAFF.

This chain connects TRBV15 to TRBJ2-1; 7 bases fit TRBD1. The J segment lost 6 bases and the V segment lost 4 bases, leaving 6 bases of the junction unmatched. CDR1 is LNHNV and CDR2 is YYDKDF in the germline V gene (reference sequence). The CDR3 has 14 residues. Written as DNA, the CDR3 is TGTGCCACCAGCATCGGGACAGACCCCAATGAGCAGTTCTTC. Protein: CATSIGTDPNEQFF.

Here the CDR3 DNA reads TGTGCCAGTGTCGACAGATACTCCTACGAGCAGTACTTC. Encoded protein: CASVDRYSYEQYF. This rearrangement joins TRBV19 to TRBJ2-7; perhaps TRBD1 as D (5 bases). The CDR3 covers 13 residues. CDR1 and CDR2 (germline): LNHDA, SQIVND (reference sequence). Between the trimmed V and J ends, which lost 8 bases and 0 bases, there was a span of 11 bases.

The chain uses TRBV13 and TRBJ2-7; 10 bases fit TRBD2. The germline V gene has CDR1 PRHDT and CDR2 FYEKMQ (reference sequence). The CDR3 sequence is 15 residues long. Trimming took 0 bases from V and 6 from J; bases not matched to a gene: 5. The CDR3 DNA reads TGTGCCAGCAGCTTAGGGGCTAGCGGGAGCTCCGAGCAGTACTTC. Amino acid sequence: CASSLGASGSSEQYF.

The chain is built from TRBV5-1 and TRBJ2-5, with 7 bases aligning to TRBD2. V gave up 4 bases and J gave up 4 bases; unmatched junction bases: 7. This CDR3 is built from 14 residues. Germline V CDR1 and CDR2: SGHRS, YFSETQ. CDR3 loop: CASSGGTNRETQYF. CDR3 in DNA: TGCGCCAGCAGCGGCGGGACTAATCGAGAGACCCAGTACTTC.

Here the CDR3 DNA reads TGCGCCAGCAGCACGGGGGATAATTCACCCCTCCACTTT. Amino acids: CASSTGDNSPLHF. This chain links TRBV5-1 with TRBJ1-6; TRBD1 is a possible D gene (5 bases). Germline CDR1 is SGHRS and CDR2 is YFSETQ. Trimming left V 4 bases short and J 5 bases short, with 7 bases between. The CDR3 has 13 amino acids.

The chain links TRBV9 to TRBJ2-1; D is perhaps TRBD2 (6 bases). The CDR3 loop spans 15 amino acids. Looked up from germline, CDR1 is SGDLS and CDR2 is YYNGEE. V lost 0 bases and J lost 3, with 10 bases in between. Here the CDR3 reads CASSVGGNNYNEQFF. DNA for the CDR3: TGTGCCAGCAGCGTAGGCGGGAATAACTACAATGAGCAGTTCTTC. The complete variable domain, with remaining parts taken from reference TRBV9 and TRBJ2-1, reads DSGVTQTPKHLITATGQRVTLRCSPRSGDLSVYWYQQSLDQGLQFLIQYYNGEERAKGNILERFSAQQFPDLHSELNLSSLELGDSALYFCASSVGGNNYNEQFFGPGTRLTVL.

The chain is built from TRBV10-3 and TRBJ1-1; D not certain. This CDR3 comprises 13 residues. V lost 2 bases and J lost 10, with 14 bases in between. CDR1 ENHRY and CDR2 SYGVKD come from the germline V gene. The CDR3 sequence: CAISEVRGTIAFF. In DNA form, the CDR3 reads TGTGCCATCAGTGAGGTCCGGGGTACTATAGCTTTCTTT.

This chain connects TRBV4-1 to TRBJ2-5; TRBD2 aligns across 11 bases. Gene TRBJ2-7 matches the end of the DNA better, so the J call may be wrong. The CDR3 sequence is 16 residues long. Per germline, CDR1 MGHRA and CDR2 YSYEKL. CDR3 loop: CASSQVGLAAPYEQYF. In DNA form, the CDR3 reads TGCGCCAGCAGCCAGGTGGGACTAGCGGCTCCCTACGAGCAGTACTTC.

The chain has TRBV2 and TRBJ1-1; D call uncertain. CDR3 size: 15 residues. Trimming took 6 bases from V and 3 from J, leaving 17 bases between them. Per germline, CDR1 SNHLY and CDR2 FYNNEI. The CDR3 DNA follows: TGTGCCAGCAGCCCAAGGCGGATTCATGACACTGAAGCTTTCTTT. Its translation is CASSPRRIHDTEAFF. The entire variable domain, with the rest obtained from reference TRBV2 and TRBJ1-1, is as follows: EPEVTQTPSHQVTQMGQEVILRCVPISNHLYFYWYRQILGQKVEFLVSFYNNEISEKSEIFDDQFSVERPDGSNFTLKIRSTKLEDSAMYFCASSPRRIHDTEAFFGQGTRLTVV.

J is TRBJ1-4 and V is TRBV30, with a weak D call TRBD1 (6 bases). Germline V gene lookup returns CDR1 GTSNPN and CDR2 SVGIG (reference sequence). This CDR3 contains 15 residues. V dropped 0 bases and J dropped 0 bases, with 8 bases sitting between them. CDR3 coding DNA: TGTGCCTGGAGTGTTGGACAGTCAACTAATGAAAAACTGTTTTTT. Amino acid sequence: CAWSVGQSTNEKLFF. Variable domain in full (rest from reference TRBV30 and TRBJ1-4): SQTIHQWPATLVQPVGSPLSLECTVEGTSNPNLYWYRQAAGRGLQLLFYSVGIGQISSEVPQNLSASRPQDRQFILSSKKLLLSDSGFYLCAWSVGQSTNEKLFFGSGTQLSVL.

The rearrangement uses TRBV6-6 and TRBJ2-2; D is uncertain. The germline CDR1 and CDR2 sequences are MNHNY and SVGAGI (reference sequence). The CDR3 runs to 15 residues. Deletions cut 9 bases from V and 3 bases from J, with 17 bases between. The CDR3, as DNA: TGTGCCAGACCGAGGAGTGGTATCGACACCGGGGAGCTGTTTTTT. Its translation is CARPRSGIDTGELFF.

The chain uses TRBV7-2 and TRBJ1-5; no reliable D call. CDR3 length: 13 amino acids. Trimming took off 4 bases at V and 4 bases at J, with 8 bases between the two ends. CDR1 is SGHTA, CDR2 FQGNSA, per germline. The CDR3 bases are TGTGCCAGCAGCTATACAGTGAATCAGCCCCAGCATTTT. Translated, it gives CASSYTVNQPQHF.

The J gene is TRBJ2-1, the V gene TRBV18; D remains unclear. CDR1 KGHSH and CDR2 LQKENI come from the germline V gene. V lost 3 bases and J lost 15, with 15 bases in between. CDR3 length: 12 amino acids. CDR3 DNA: TGTGCCAGCTCACCTCGCGAGGTTCCCCTGTTCTTC. This gives the protein CASSPREVPLFF. The full variable domain, with the rest looked up from reference TRBV18 and TRBJ2-1, is NAGVMQNPRHLVRRRGQEARLRCSPMKGHSHVYWYRQLPEEGLKFMVYLQKENIIDESGMPKERFSAEFPKEGPSILRIQQVVRGDSAAYFCASSPREVPLFFGPGTRLTVL.

CDR3 sequence: CSVEAANYGYTF. The CDR3 DNA sequence: TGCAGCGTTGAAGCAGCTAACTATGGCTACACCTTC. The gene calls are TRBV29-1 and TRBJ1-2; D is unclear. CDR3 length equals 12 residues. Looked up from germline, CDR1 is SQVTM and CDR2 is ANQGSEA. Trimming stripped 1 base from V and 0 bases from J, with 3 bases between.

V is TRBV29-1 and J is TRBJ1-2; D is perhaps TRBD1 (6 bases). The CDR3 is 12 amino acids. Trimming shortened V by 4 bases and J by 6 bases, and 12 bases separated the two germline ends. Germline CDR1 SQVTM, CDR2 ANQGSEA. The CDR3 is CSVVGGADGYTF. The CDR3 DNA reads TGCAGCGTTGTAGGGGGGGCGGATGGCTACACCTTC.

The rearrangement joins TRBV2 to TRBJ2-3; TRBD1 aligns across 7 bases. The junction had 2 bases not matched to a gene; V was cut back by 4 bases and J by 1 base. The germline CDR1 and CDR2 sequences are SNHLY and FYNNEI. The length of the CDR3 is 14 residues. CDR3 sequence reads: CASSAQGGTDTQYF. The CDR3, as DNA: TGTGCCAGCAGTGCCCAGGGGGGCACAGATACGCAGTATTTT.